These 11 T cell receptor beta chains share one sample of origin, sequenced in a study of CD8 T cells in ankylosing spondylitis. TCRdb independently ran MiXCR on the 5' RACE reads; one entry per CDR3 protein. The repertoire consists of approximately 150,000 distinct CDR3 sequences, with around 8.9% occurring once and the leading ten covering approximately 16%. The sequencing sample was made of blood, either unsorted or a sorted T cell fraction (not recorded which). The receptors originated from a female donor with ankylosing spondylitis or in good health (not recorded which).

This clonotype was seen only a few times. The chain couples TRBV5-6 to TRBJ1-2; the D gene is possibly TRBD1 (5 bases). V lost 3 bases, J lost 2 bases, and 14 bases lay in between. This CDR3 region has 15 residues. CDR1 is SGHDT, CDR2 YYEEEE, per germline. The CDR3: CASSSPGEWNYGYTF. For the CDR3, the DNA is TGTGCCAGCAGCTCCCCGGGGGAGTGGAACTATGGCTACACCTTC. The full variable domain, with the rest looked up from reference TRBV5-6 and TRBJ1-2, is DAGVTQSPTHLIKTRGQQVTLRCSPKSGHDTVSWYQQALGQGPQFIFQYYEEEERQRGNFPDRFSGHQFPNYSSELNVNALLLGDSALYLCASSSPGEWNYGYTFGSGTRLTVV.

The chain has TRBV12-5 and TRBJ2-5; D ambiguous. This CDR3 spans 13 amino acids. The ends were cut back, 2 bases at V and 4 bases at J, with 8 bases in the middle. The germline V gene encodes CDR1 LGHNT and CDR2 FRNRAP. DNA of the CDR3: TGTGCTAGTGGTTTGAGGCTGGCAGAGACCCAGTACTTC. Translated, it gives CASGLRLAETQYF.

Ten or more counts support this clonotype. The CDR3 sequence is CSARTSGSYEQYF. The CDR3 DNA reads as TGCAGTGCACGGACTAGCGGGAGTTACGAGCAGTACTTC. The chain uses TRBV20-1 and TRBJ2-7; 13 nucleotides match TRBD2. The CDR3 extends over 13 amino acids. Germline CDR1 and CDR2: DFQATT and SNEGSKA (reference sequence). Trimming at V came to 6 bases and at J to 4 bases, leaving 3 bases not matched to a gene.

This clonotype was observed a handful of times. The gene calls are TRBV12-5 and TRBJ2-7; D call uncertain. Trimming took off 5 bases at V and 3 bases at J, with 5 bases between the two ends. The V gene's germline CDR1 is LGHNT and CDR2 FRNRAP. This CDR3 spans 11 amino acids. CDR3 in amino acids: CASGLFYEQYF. DNA for the CDR3: TGTGCTAGTGGTCTATTCTACGAGCAGTACTTC.

The chain couples TRBV20-1 to TRBJ2-7; 8 nucleotides agree with TRBD1. The J segment lost 4 bases and the V segment lost 0 bases, leaving 11 bases of the junction unmatched. This CDR3 has 16 amino acids. The germline gives CDR1 DFQATT, CDR2 SNEGSKA (reference sequence). The CDR3 sequence is CSARDLDRARIYEQYF. The CDR3 coding sequence is TGCAGTGCTAGAGATTTGGACAGGGCCAGGATATACGAGCAGTACTTC.

The chain uses TRBV30 and TRBJ2-3; D is possibly TRBD1 or TRBD2 (5 bases each). Germline-derived CDR1 and CDR2 are GTSNPN and SVGIG (reference sequence). The V end lost 3 bases, the J end lost 6 bases, and 16 bases lay between the germline ends. There are 14 residues in the CDR3. The CDR3 loop reads CAWSSGSGRDTQYF. CDR3 coding DNA: TGTGCCTGGAGCTCGGGGTCAGGGCGTGATACGCAGTATTTT. Variable domain in full (rest from reference TRBV30 and TRBJ2-3): SQTIHQWPATLVQPVGSPLSLECTVEGTSNPNLYWYRQAAGRGLQLLFYSVGIGQISSEVPQNLSASRPQDRQFILSSKKLLLSDSGFYLCAWSSGSGRDTQYFGPGTRLTVL.

The V gene is TRBV29-1, the J gene TRBJ2-1; D ambiguous. The CDR3 extends over 11 amino acids. The V end lost 3 bases, the J end lost 4 bases, and 4 bases lay between the germline ends. The V gene's germline CDR1 is SQVTM and CDR2 ANQGSEA. In DNA, the CDR3 is TGCAGCGTTGAGCGGTACAATGAGCAGTTCTTC. Protein: CSVERYNEQFF.

This clonotype was seen repeatedly, ten times or more. The chain employs TRBV2 and TRBJ1-1; possibly TRBD1 for D (6 bases). The germline CDR1 and CDR2 sequences are SNHLY and FYNNEI. V was trimmed by 2 bases and J by 1 base, leaving 11 bases between them. CDR3 length: 15 residues. CDR3 residues: CASSEWGARNTEAFF. CDR3 coding DNA: TGTGCCAGCAGTGAATGGGGGGCCAGGAACACTGAAGCTTTCTTT.

This clonotype was seen ten or more times. V and J are TRBV5-1 and TRBJ2-3; D is perhaps TRBD1 or TRBD2 (5 bases each). The CDR3 spans 14 residues. V was clipped by 4 bases and J by 5 bases, with 14 bases between them. Germline V gene lookup returns CDR1 SGHRS and CDR2 YFSETQ. The CDR3 region has the DNA TGCGCCAGCAGCACCGGGATAAGGGGAGATACGCAGTATTTT. Amino acid sequence: CASSTGIRGDTQYF.

The chain carries TRBV4-3 and TRBJ1-6; tentatively, D is TRBD1 (5 bases). Trimming shortened V by 0 bases and J by 10 bases, and 19 bases separated the two germline ends. The germline gives CDR1 LGHNA, CDR2 YSLEER. The CDR3 extends over 17 amino acids. CDR3 loop: CASSQDPFTGGNSPLHF. The DNA for the CDR3 is TGCGCCAGCAGCCAAGATCCCTTCACAGGAGGAAACTCACCCCTCCACTTT.

As concerns this clonotype: Given a much more abundant clone one base away, this may be a read error. The V and J genes are TRBV29-1 and TRBJ2-7; 8 nucleotides agree with TRBD1. CDR3 length equals 14 residues. V shed 0 bases, J shed 4 bases, and the junction held 5 bases outside the gene matches. The germline CDR1 and CDR2 sequences are SQVTM and ANQGSEA. The CDR3 region is CSVEDTQGAYEQYF. DNA of the CDR3: TGCAGCGTTGAAGATACCCAGGGGGCATACGAGCAGTACTTC.